This T cell receptor (beta chain) was recovered during a study of cytomegalovirus exposure and HLA in healthy donors. V lost 0 bases and J 5 bases, leaving 13 bases between the germline ends. CDR1 and CDR2 from the germline V gene are LGHNA and YSLEER. The CDR3 contains 15 residues. With regard to this clone: Antigen: not known.

PCR employed 60 Vbeta and 13 Jbeta primers. Assay used: immunoSEQ multiplex PCR; TCRdb lists only in-frame clones, some missing. This table has around 120,000 clones, 80% appearing once. Overall study findings and caveats: HLA alleles were associated with 15,000 to 20,000 TCR beta sequences in a later analysis at 0.05 false discovery rate.

The source is a man between 50 and 59 years old in good health and CMV-seronegative. The sequencing sample was made of PBMCs. The chain employs TRBV4-3 and TRBJ2-5, with a weak D call TRBD1 (5 bases). For the CDR3, the DNA is TGCGCCAGCAGCCAAGATGTTGGACAATCGGAGACCCAGTACTTC. Its protein is CASSQDVGQSETQYF.